This T cell receptor (beta chain) was captured in a study of monozygotic twins with inflammatory bowel disease. The V gene's germline CDR1 is MNHNS and CDR2 SASEGT. The CDR3 is 15 amino acids. Study-wide results and limits: Especially with disease activity, IBD patients had fewer clonotypes in common with others than healthy twins did. Separate T cell subtypes could not be resolved from one another.

Unsorted whole blood yielded the total RNA, with T cells left unselected. After re-calling the 5' RACE reads, TCRdb lists one entry per CDR3 protein, DNA absent. Recorded for this sample: around 410,000 distinct CDR3 sequences. Concerning this clonotype: Its antigen is undetermined.

Sample: blood. The rearrangement uses TRBV6-1 and TRBJ2-2. This sequence originates from a human donor with ulcerative colitis or Crohn's disease, or a healthy co-twin of an affected twin (not recorded which). The CDR3 here is CASSDQTRGTGELFF.